A selection of T cell receptor beta chains follows, all from one sample in a study of blood T cell repertoires in COVID-19. The table came from immunoSEQ multiplex PCR; TCRdb's copy has only in-frame clones and leaves some out. The table shows about 140,000 clones, with 85% occurring only once. The specimen was peripheral blood. These receptors were collected from a man aged 50 or older with acute or convalescent COVID-19. Both conserved end residues are part of each CDR3. The D gene is left open where the match is weak. Not all rows give a size; the values are once, few, many and, for expanded clones, a class.

TRBV9	TRBD2	TRBJ2-7	15	.	CASSPTTSASYEQYF	TGTGCCAGCAGCCCGACGACTAGCGCCTCCTACGAGCAGTACTTC
TRBV7-3	TRBD1	TRBJ2-7	14	.	CASSPGQGEYEQYF	TGTGCCAGCAGCCCAGGACAGGGGGAATACGAGCAGTACTTC
TRBV13	.	TRBJ1-1	13	few	CASSLEANTEAFF	TGTGCCAGCAGCTTAGAAGCGAACACTGAAGCTTTCTTT
TRBV28	TRBD1	TRBJ2-3	17	.	CASSLRRTGGVTDTQYF	TGTGCCAGCAGTTTACGTCGGACAGGGGGTGTGACAGATACGCAGTATTTT
TRBV5-5	.	TRBJ1-1	15	.	CASSLTGGDYTEAFF	TGTGCCAGCAGCTTAACCGGGGGGGATTACACTGAAGCTTTCTTT
TRBV28	TRBD2	TRBJ2-3	14	few	CASASGVQGDTQYF	TGTGCCAGTGCGAGCGGGGTGCAGGGAGATACGCAGTATTTT
TRBV5-6	TRBD1	TRBJ2-7	14	.	CASSYGTGSYEQYF	TGTGCCAGCAGCTACGGGACAGGGTCCTACGAGCAGTACTTC
TRBV15	.	TRBJ1-4	12	.	CATSTEDEKLFF	TGTGCCACCAGCACCGAGGATGAAAAACTGTTTTTT
TRBV5-1	.	TRBJ1-1	17	few	CASSPRLAPEGSTEAFF	TGCGCCAGCAGCCCCCGGTTAGCTCCGGAAGGGAGCACTGAAGCTTTCTTT
TRBV6-5	TRBD1	TRBJ1-1	12	.	CATTGTPARGVF	TGTGCCACCACCGGGACGCCCGCCAGGGGGGTCTTT
TRBV28	.	TRBJ1-6	15	.	CASDYSNARNSPLHF	TGTGCCAGCGACTATAGTAACGCTCGGAATTCACCCCTCCACTTT
TRBV18	.	TRBJ2-1	16	.	CASSPPSRAGNNEQFF	TGTGCCAGCTCACCACCAAGCCGGGCAGGGAACAATGAGCAGTTCTTC
TRBV4-1	.	TRBJ2-3	16	.	CASSLTWGAHTDTQYF	TGCGCCAGCAGCCTAACTTGGGGAGCCCACACAGATACGCAGTATTTT
TRBV19	TRBD1	TRBJ2-2	15	.	CASSMGQGATGELFF	TGTGCCAGTAGTATGGGTCAGGGGGCGACCGGGGAGCTGTTTTTT
TRBV6-5	.	TRBJ2-3	16	once	CASSYTIVGGTDTQYF	TGTGCCAGCAGTTACACTATAGTGGGAGGCACAGATACGCAGTATTTT
TRBV23-1	TRBD1	TRBJ1-5	15	.	CASNQTGLGNQPQHF	TGCGCCAGCAATCAGACAGGGTTGGGAAATCAGCCCCAGCATTTT
TRBV9	TRBD1	TRBJ1-2	13	.	CASSSQGVGGYTF	TGTGCCAGCAGCTCCCAGGGGGTTGGCGGCTACACCTTC
TRBV30	.	TRBJ2-2	15	once	CAWRHPDRDSGELFF	TGTGCCTGGAGGCACCCGGACAGAGATTCCGGGGAGCTGTTTTTT
TRBV6-5	.	TRBJ2-7	12	.	CASKGDSYEQYF	TGTGCCAGCAAGGGGGACTCCTACGAGCAGTACTTC
TRBV4-1	.	TRBJ1-2	13	.	CASSPRENYGYTF	TGCGCCAGCAGTCCCAGGGAAAACTATGGCTACACCTTC
TRBV28	TRBD1	TRBJ2-5	15	once	CASSATGGAGKTQYF	TGTGCCAGCAGTGCTACAGGGGGCGCCGGAAAGACCCAGTACTTC
TRBV12-3/TRBV12-4	TRBD1	TRBJ2-3	12	.	CASKGGPDTQYF	TGTGCCAGCAAAGGGGGCCCAGATACGCAGTATTTT
TRBV7-9	TRBD1	TRBJ1-5	15	.	CASSKPDRGNQPQHF	TGTGCCAGCAGCAAACCGGACAGGGGCAATCAGCCCCAGCATTTT
TRBV29-1	.	TRBJ1-2	11	.	CSVGNSYGYTF	TGCAGCGTTGGAAACAGCTATGGCTACACCTTC
TRBV2	.	TRBJ1-1	14	.	CASRLQGVNTEAFF	TGTGCCAGCAGGTTACAGGGCGTGAACACTGAAGCTTTCTTT
TRBV28	.	TRBJ2-7	12	.	CASSLGGRGLNF	TGTGCCAGCAGTTTGGGGGGGCGGGGCCTGAACTTC
TRBV6-5	.	TRBJ1-3	16	.	CASSYSAPYSGNTIYF	TGTGCCAGCAGTTACTCGGCACCTTACTCTGGAAACACCATATATTTT
TRBV18	TRBD1	TRBJ1-5	15	.	CASSLDGTAFRPQHF	TGTGCCAGCTCACTCGACGGGACAGCCTTCCGGCCCCAGCATTTT
TRBV30	.	TRBJ1-5	14	.	CAWRDRYSNQPQHF	TGTGCCTGGAGAGACAGATATAGCAATCAGCCCCAGCATTTT